These 7 T cell receptor beta chains came from one sample sequenced in a study of post-analysis software for immune sequencing data. Study observations and caveats: Patients had higher frequencies than controls of about five TRBV segments, including TRBV5-6, TRBV5-1 and TRBV20-1.

No cognate antigen is known for these TCRs. Included in the TCR beta cDNA libraries were unique molecular identifiers. Via MiXCR, TCRdb re-called the PCR reads, giving one row per CDR3 protein. The profile shows 250,000 to 300,000 distinct CDR3 sequences, 36% of them singletons. The source material was blood. The origin of the receptors is a girl aged 5 to 17 with multiple sclerosis.

This clonotype was observed many times. Sequence at one end of the junction differs from germline and may be a read error. V and J are TRBV3-1 and TRBJ1-1; D is unclear. This CDR3 contains 13 residues. CDR1 and CDR2 (germline): LGHDT, YNNKEL (reference sequence). The CDR3 region has the DNA TGCGCCAGCAGCCAGGAAGGGAGGACTGAAGCTTTCTTT. Translating it yields CASSQEGRTEAFF.

This clonotype was recorded a few times. This sequence joins TRBV11-2 and TRBJ1-1; D possibly corresponds to TRBD1 (6 bases). The CDR3 loop spans 14 amino acids. The germline V and J ends were trimmed by 4 bases and 6 bases, with 15 bases remaining between them. Germline loops: CDR1 SGHAT, CDR2 FQNNGV. CDR3 sequence reads: CASSSLGGAAEAFF. CDR3 nucleotides: TGTGCCAGCAGCTCATTGGGGGGCGCGGCTGAAGCTTTCTTT. Combining the CDR3 with reference TRBV11-2 and TRBJ1-1 gives the whole variable domain EAGVAQSPRYKIIEKRQSVAFWCNPISGHATLYWYQQILGQGPKLLIQFQNNGVVDDSQLPKDRFSAERLKGVDSTLKIQPAKLEDSAVYLCASSSLGGAAEAFFGQGTRLTVV.

J is TRBJ2-2 and V is TRBV19; D might be TRBD2 (6 bases). Germline CDR1 LNHDA, CDR2 SQIVND (reference sequence). Deletions cut 7 bases from V and 4 bases from J, with 19 bases between. CDR3 length equals 16 residues. CDR3 coding DNA: TGTGCCAGTAACGATCCGCGGCGGGGAGCCACCGGGGAGCTGTTTTTT. Amino acids: CASNDPRRGATGELFF.

The rearrangement uses TRBV4-3 and TRBJ1-1, with no clear D. Germline V gene sequence: CDR1 LGHNA, CDR2 YSLEER. The CDR3 runs 14 residues. V lost 1 base to trimming and J lost 1 base, with 7 bases between them. The CDR3 DNA reads as TGCGCCAGCAGCCAAGTGAACGAGAACACTGAAGCTTTCTTT. Translating it yields CASSQVNENTEAFF.

The table lists this clonotype with many counts. The CDR3 DNA is TGCGCCAGCAGCTTGGGACCGGCGGGAGGCATACCAAATGAGCAGTTCTTC. This gives the protein CASSLGPAGGIPNEQFF. V is TRBV5-1 and J is TRBJ2-1; 8 bases line up with TRBD2. The CDR3 is 17 residues long. CDR1 SGHRS and CDR2 YFSETQ come from the germline V gene. J was trimmed by 7 bases and V by 0 bases; bases with no gene match: 12.

This clonotype was detected only once. The chain employs TRBV5-1 and TRBJ1-6; TRBD1 matches 8 bases. The CDR3 consists of 19 residues. With V trimmed by 5 bases and J by 4 bases, 17 bases remained unmatched. From germline, CDR1 is SGHRS and CDR2 YFSETQ. The CDR3 DNA sequence: TGCGCCAGCAGACTTGCCCGGGAGACAGGGGATAGTTATAATTCACCCCTCCACTTT. It is translated as CASRLARETGDSYNSPLHF.

This clonotype was seen more than once but under ten times. The V call is TRBV12-3 or TRBV12-4, the J call TRBJ2-3, with D unclear. This CDR3 comprises 14 residues. Trimming took 6 bases from V and 3 from J, leaving 13 bases between them. This CDR3 reads CASRSQGRTDTQYF. DNA of the CDR3: TGTGCCAGCAGGTCCCAAGGTAGAACAGATACGCAGTATTTT.